The 14 T cell receptor beta chains below all came from one sample that was sequenced in a study of blood T cell repertoires in COVID-19 (TCRdb year 2020). Libraries were made using the immunoSEQ multiplex PCR assay. This immuneACCESS table, as held by TCRdb, lists in-frame sequences with V and J called but not all clones. Of the missing ones, under half trace to an unresolved V gene in checked studies; the others have no known cause. Within this sample are a few hundred thousand clones, with about 89% of them counted one time only. Of the sample, approximately 7.8% falls within the top ten clones. Material for sequencing was peripheral blood. Receptors were obtained from a woman between 45 and 60 years old who had recovered from COVID-19.

This clone was observed once. This sequence joins TRBV19 and TRBJ2-6, with 8 bases that match TRBD1. Germline CDR1 reads LNHDA; CDR2 reads SQIVND (reference sequence). Trimming at V came to 7 bases and at J to 0 bases, leaving 11 bases not matched to a gene. CDR3 size: 18 residues. The CDR3 is CASTRSGTGSSGANVLTF. The CDR3 bases are TGTGCCAGTACCAGATCCGGGACAGGCAGCTCTGGGGCCAACGTCCTGACTTTC.

The chain recombines TRBV6-6 with TRBJ2-7; D is possibly TRBD2 (5 bases). The V gene's germline CDR1 is MNHNY and CDR2 SVGAGI (reference sequence). The CDR3 extends over 14 amino acids. V lost 2 bases to trimming and J lost 10 bases, with 18 bases between them. In DNA, the CDR3 is TGTGCCAGCAGTTACGCTGAGCGGCCGCAACCCCAGTACTTC. As protein: CASSYAERPQPQYF.

The rearrangement uses TRBV28 and TRBJ2-7; possibly TRBD2 for D (6 bases). The length of the CDR3 is 14 residues. The V end was cut by 6 bases, the J end by 2 bases, with 14 bases between. Germline-derived CDR1 and CDR2 are MDHEN and SYDVKM. The CDR3: CASRDGTFAYEQYF. CDR3 nucleotide sequence: TGTGCCAGCAGGGACGGGACTTTTGCCTACGAGCAGTACTTC.

This rearrangement joins TRBV7-9 to TRBJ2-3; 9 bases are shared with TRBD1. This CDR3 comprises 16 residues. V shed 4 bases, J shed 0 bases, and the junction held 5 bases outside the gene matches. Per the germline V gene, CDR1 is SEHNR and CDR2 is FQNEAQ (reference sequence). CDR3 sequence reads: CASSWPGTGSTDTQYF. For the CDR3, the DNA is TGTGCCAGCAGCTGGCCCGGGACAGGGAGCACAGATACGCAGTATTTT.

As DNA, the CDR3 is TGTGCCAGCAGTTTCTCCCTTCGCGGGGGATCCTACGAGCAGTACTTC. Encoded protein: CASSFSLRGGSYEQYF. The chain has TRBV28 and TRBJ2-7, with TRBD2 matching over 7 bases. Germline V gives CDR1 MDHEN, CDR2 SYDVKM. There are 16 residues in the CDR3. Unmatched junction bases numbered 9, after V lost 3 bases and J lost 1 base.

This clone was observed many times. The chain uses TRBV6-5 and TRBJ1-1, with D perhaps TRBD1 (5 bases). The CDR3 contains 12 residues. Trimming left V 8 bases short and J 5 bases short, with 12 bases between. The germline gives CDR1 MNHEY, CDR2 SVGAGI. CDR3 bases: TGTGCCAGCCGGGACTTCGAGACTGAAGCTTTCTTT. Protein: CASRDFETEAFF.

The chain joins TRBV3-1 (or the pseudogene TRBV3-2) to TRBJ1-3; D is unclear. The germline CDR1 and CDR2 sequences are LGHDT and YNNKEL (reference sequence). V lost 3 bases and J lost 0, with 18 bases in between. The CDR3 consists of 18 residues. CDR3 amino acids: CASSQRQYRGGSGNTIYF. The CDR3 DNA reads as TGTGCCAGCAGCCAGAGGCAGTATCGGGGTGGCTCTGGAAACACCATATATTTT.

This chain connects TRBV4-3 to TRBJ1-3, with D possibly TRBD1 on 6 matching bases. CDR3 length equals 15 residues. CDR1 LGHNA and CDR2 YSLEER come from the germline V gene. Deletions cut 4 bases from V and 2 bases from J, with 12 bases between. CDR3 nucleotides: TGCGCCAGCAGCCGAAGAGCAGGGGCTGGAAACACCATATATTTT. Translated, it gives CASSRRAGAGNTIYF.

This chain connects TRBV2 to TRBJ2-1; D may be TRBD2 (5 bases). From germline, CDR1 is SNHLY and CDR2 FYNNEI. Trimming stripped 7 bases from V and 6 bases from J, with 13 bases between. The CDR3 sequence is 13 residues long. The CDR3 protein is CASTLASLNEQFF. CDR3 DNA: TGTGCCAGCACCCTAGCTTCGCTCAATGAGCAGTTCTTC.

CDR3 coding DNA: TGTGCCAGCGTAGCTAGGGGGCTGAACACTGAAGCTTTCTTT. Residues: CASVARGLNTEAFF. The chain joins TRBV6-5 to TRBJ1-1; 7 nucleotides agree with TRBD1. CDR1 is MNHEY, CDR2 SVGAGI, per germline. V shed 8 bases and J 0 bases; nucleotides not matched to a gene: 6. The CDR3 length is 14 residues.

This clone was counted ten times or more. The rearrangement uses TRBV5-6 and TRBJ2-2; D is unclear. Between the trimmed V and J ends, which lost 3 bases and 6 bases, there was a span of 6 bases. Looked up from germline, CDR1 is SGHDT and CDR2 is YYEEEE. The CDR3 extends over 12 amino acids. The CDR3 DNA reads TGTGCCAGCAGCTCCCGGGCCGGGGAGCTGTTTTTT. Its protein is CASSSRAGELFF.

The rearrangement uses TRBV7-8 and TRBJ2-2; possible D gene TRBD1, 5 bases. This CDR3 has 15 amino acids. The germline gives CDR1 SGHVS, CDR2 FQNEAQ. V lost 2 bases, J lost 4 bases, and 11 bases lay in between. The CDR3 reads CASSLFQGPTGELFF. The DNA of the CDR3 is TGTGCCAGCAGCTTATTCCAGGGTCCCACCGGGGAGCTGTTTTTT.

V usage is TRBV7-2 and J usage is TRBJ1-3; weak D call: TRBD1 (6 bases). This CDR3 contains 18 residues. The V end lost 5 bases, the J end lost 0 bases, and 20 bases lay between the germline ends. Germline V CDR1 and CDR2: SGHTA, FQGNSA. The CDR3 DNA reads TGTGCCAGCAGCGATCTCGGGGGGCCCACTTACTCTGGAAACACCATATATTTT. Amino acids: CASSDLGGPTYSGNTIYF.

V usage is TRBV5-1 and J usage is TRBJ1-3; D call uncertain. Germline values: CDR1 SGHRS, CDR2 YFSETQ. CDR3 length: 14 amino acids. Trimming removed 2 bases from V and 0 bases from J, with 6 bases in between. The CDR3 coding sequence is TGCGCCAGCAGCTTAACAGCCTCTGGAAACACCATATATTTT. Protein: CASSLTASGNTIYF.